One and the same sample provided the 30 T cell receptor beta chains below, sequenced in a study of blood T cell repertoires in COVID-19. The assay was immunoSEQ multiplex PCR, and TCRdb's table has in-frame clones only and misses some. The sample holds 90,000 to 100,000 clones; 81% are singletons and the top ten take around 4.1%. Material: peripheral blood. These receptors were taken from a man in his sixties with acute or convalescent COVID-19.

For the CDR3, the DNA is TGTGCCAGCAGAAAACAGGGGGTAGGCGGCTACACCTTC. Protein sequence: CASRKQGVGGYTF. This chain links TRBV2 with TRBJ1-2; 8 positions match TRBD1. Trimming cost V 6 bases and J 8 bases; bases outside gene matches: 8. This CDR3 region has 13 residues. Germline CDR1 reads SNHLY; CDR2 reads FYNNEI.

The chain couples TRBV2 to TRBJ1-5, with 9 positions matching TRBD1. V lost 7 bases to trimming and J lost 4 bases; unmatched junction nucleotides: 8. Looked up from germline, CDR1 is SNHLY and CDR2 is FYNNEI. CDR3 length: 15 amino acids. The CDR3 nucleotides are TGTGCCAGCATACTCGACAGGGGGTTTAATCAGCCCCAGCATTTT. Its protein is CASILDRGFNQPQHF.

The rearrangement links TRBV6-1 to TRBJ2-2; perhaps TRBD1 as D (6 bases). Germline lookup yields CDR1 MNHNS and CDR2 SASEGT. This CDR3 comprises 13 residues. V lost 3 bases to trimming and J lost 8 bases, with 10 bases between them. The CDR3 sequence: CASSDRGIGELFF. CDR3 DNA: TGTGCCAGCAGTGACAGGGGAATAGGGGAGCTGTTTTTT.

Here the CDR3 DNA reads TGTGCCAGCTCCCGCTCGGGGGAGAACACTGAAGCTTTCTTT. It specifies CASSRSGENTEAFF. This chain connects TRBV9 to TRBJ1-1; D perhaps matches TRBD1 (5 bases). Trimming removed 7 bases from V and 1 base from J, with 14 bases in between. CDR1 and CDR2 from the germline V gene are SGDLS and YYNGEE. The CDR3 spans 14 residues.

This rearrangement joins TRBV7-3 to TRBJ2-3; no clear D gene. V was pared by 5 bases and J by 0 bases, with 12 bases between. The germline V gene encodes CDR1 SGHTA and CDR2 FQGTGA. This CDR3 region has 15 residues. The CDR3 is CASSRNGDSTDTQYF. The CDR3 coding sequence is TGTGCCAGCAGCCGAAATGGAGACAGCACAGATACGCAGTATTTT.

The rearrangement uses TRBV2 and TRBJ1-1, with TRBD1 matching 9 bases. Germline V gives CDR1 SNHLY, CDR2 FYNNEI. CDR3 length: 14 amino acids. Trimming took 5 bases from V and 7 from J; bases not matched to a gene: 8. The CDR3 sequence: CASSTGGAGGEAFF. The CDR3 DNA reads TGTGCCAGCAGTACAGGGGGCGCCGGGGGTGAAGCTTTCTTT.

V is TRBV11-3 and J is TRBJ1-6; 7 nucleotides agree with TRBD1. The CDR3 extends over 14 amino acids. J was trimmed by 7 bases and V by 5 bases; bases with no gene match: 5. In germline, CDR1 is SGHNT, CDR2 YENEEA. The CDR3 nucleotides are TGTGCCAGCAGCGTACAGGGGACCAATTCACCCCTCCACTTT. It yields the protein CASSVQGTNSPLHF. The variable domain in full, with the rest retrieved from reference TRBV11-3 and TRBJ1-6, is EAGVVQSPRYKIIEKKQPVAFWCNPISGHNTLYWYLQNLGQGPELLIRYENEEAVDDSQLPKDRFSAERLKGVDSTLKIQPAELGDSAVYLCASSVQGTNSPLHFGNGTRLTVT.

The chain has TRBV6-4 and TRBJ2-2, with 8 bases aligning to TRBD1. Germline CDR1 is MRHNA and CDR2 is SNTAGT. The junction had 3 bases not matched to a gene; V was cut back by 3 bases and J by 6 bases. This CDR3 spans 14 amino acids. CDR3 in DNA: TGTGCCAGCAGTGAACAGGGGGGCGCCGGGGAGCTGTTTTTT. Translated: CASSEQGGAGELFF.

The chain joins TRBV13 to TRBJ1-1, with 7 bases that match TRBD1. The germline V gene encodes CDR1 PRHDT and CDR2 FYEKMQ (reference sequence). The CDR3 covers 14 residues. With V trimmed by 4 bases and J by 0 bases, 2 bases remained unmatched. The CDR3, as DNA: TGTGCCAGCAGCTCAGACAGGGTGAACACTGAAGCTTTCTTT. Translated, it gives CASSSDRVNTEAFF.

The genes are TRBV19 and TRBJ1-5; D might be TRBD1 (5 bases). This CDR3 is 15 amino acids long. Trimming removed 2 bases at V and 4 bases at J, with 12 bases between. CDR1 is LNHDA and CDR2 is SQIVND in the germline V gene (reference sequence). The CDR3 spells CASSIMRGGNQPQHF. Written as DNA, the CDR3 is TGTGCCAGTAGTATAATGCGGGGGGGGAATCAGCCCCAGCATTTT. The full variable domain, in which reference TRBV19 and TRBJ1-5 provide the parts outside the CDR3, is DGGITQSPKYLFRKEGQNVTLSCEQNLNHDAMYWYRQDPGQGLRLIYYSQIVNDFQKGDIAEGYSVSREKKESFPLTVTSAQKNPTAFYLCASSIMRGGNQPQHFGDGTRLSIL.

This chain joins TRBV5-1 and TRBJ1-4, with unresolved D. Trimming pared 7 bases from V and 4 bases from J, leaving 11 bases between. This CDR3 is 13 amino acids long. Looked up from germline, CDR1 is SGHRS and CDR2 is YFSETQ. The CDR3: CASGDGFNEKLFF. The CDR3 region has the DNA TGCGCCAGCGGAGACGGATTTAATGAAAAACTGTTTTTT.

The V gene is TRBV11-3, the J gene TRBJ2-5, with 9 bases lining up with TRBD1. Germline-derived CDR1 and CDR2 are SGHNT and YENEEA. Trimming took 4 bases from V and 2 from J; bases not matched to a gene: 5. The CDR3 covers 15 residues. The CDR3 sequence is CASSSGTGTQETQYF. The CDR3 region has the DNA TGTGCCAGCAGCTCGGGGACAGGGACACAAGAGACCCAGTACTTC.

The chain is built from TRBV28 and TRBJ1-4, with 8 nucleotides matching TRBD1. This CDR3 is 15 amino acids long. J lost 7 bases, V lost 6 bases, and 10 bases had no gene match. Germline-derived CDR1 and CDR2 are MDHEN and SYDVKM. The CDR3 region is CASRQSGTGGEKLFF. CDR3 nucleotides: TGTGCCAGCAGACAATCCGGGACAGGAGGTGAAAAACTGTTTTTT.

The rearrangement joins TRBV7-2 to TRBJ2-7, with TRBD2 as a possible D gene (5 bases). V was trimmed by 5 bases and J by 4 bases, leaving 12 bases between them. CDR3 size: 13 residues. Germline V CDR1 and CDR2: SGHTA, FQGNSA. DNA for the CDR3: TGTGCCAGCAGCCGGACTCCCCTTTACGAGCAGTACGTC. Translation gives CASSRTPLYEQYV.

The rearrangement links TRBV30 to TRBJ1-1; the D is unclear. CDR3 length equals 10 residues. Germline V gene lookup returns CDR1 GTSNPN and CDR2 SVGIG (reference sequence). The germline V and J ends were trimmed by 5 bases and 8 bases, with 9 bases remaining between them. CDR3 amino acids: CAWGFPEAFF. Here the CDR3 DNA reads TGTGCCTGGGGATTCCCAGAAGCTTTCTTT.

V usage is TRBV29-1 and J usage is TRBJ2-7, with D possibly TRBD1 on 5 matching bases. Trimming stripped 0 bases from V and 4 bases from J, with 19 bases between. Per germline, CDR1 SQVTM and CDR2 ANQGSEA. CDR3 length: 16 amino acids. The CDR3 region has the DNA TGCAGCGTTGAAGATAGGGGTCTTAGGAGTGAATACGAGCAGTACTTC. It codes for CSVEDRGLRSEYEQYF.

The V and J genes are TRBV10-3 and TRBJ2-7; TRBD1 matches 10 bases. The CDR3 totals 14 residues. V shed 6 bases and J 4 bases; nucleotides not matched to a gene: 6. Looked up from germline, CDR1 is ENHRY and CDR2 is SYGVKD. CDR3 bases: TGTGCCATCAGGCAGACAGGGGGCCCTTACGAGCAGTACTTC. Translated: CAIRQTGGPYEQYF.

This clone has just a few counts. The rearrangement uses TRBV6-1 and TRBJ2-2; 8 nucleotides line up with TRBD1. The CDR3 has 16 residues. V lost 4 bases and J lost 4; bases outside the gene matches: 8. CDR1 and CDR2 from the germline V gene are MNHNS and SASEGT. The CDR3 sequence is CASSAPRTGGTGELFF. CDR3 nucleotide sequence: TGTGCCAGCAGTGCCCCACGCACAGGGGGCACCGGGGAGCTGTTTTTT.

This clone was found a few times. The chain recombines TRBV30 with TRBJ2-7, with D possibly matching TRBD1 (5 bases). The CDR3 loop spans 13 amino acids. Per the germline V gene, CDR1 is GTSNPN and CDR2 is SVGIG (reference sequence). V gave up 0 bases and J gave up 0 bases, with 6 bases separating them. The CDR3 coding sequence is TGTGCCTGGAGTGTACAGGACTCCTACGAGCAGTACTTC. Translating gives CAWSVQDSYEQYF.

The rearrangement links TRBV7-9 to TRBJ1-1, with D hard to call. V was cut by 4 bases and J by 1 base, with 10 bases left in between. Germline lookup yields CDR1 SEHNR and CDR2 FQNEAQ (reference sequence). This CDR3 contains 14 residues. CDR3 nucleotide sequence: TGTGCCAGCAGCTCTACGCACGGGAACACTGAAGCTTTCTTT. Its translation: CASSSTHGNTEAFF.

This sequence joins TRBV5-1 and TRBJ2-1, with 13 bases matching TRBD2. V was clipped by 2 bases and J by 4 bases; unmatched bases: 3. The CDR3 runs 16 residues. Germline lookup yields CDR1 SGHRS and CDR2 YFSETQ. The CDR3 protein is CASSFLLAGGYNEQFF. Written as DNA, the CDR3 is TGCGCCAGCAGCTTCCTACTAGCGGGGGGGTACAATGAGCAGTTCTTC.

This clone has a single count. The CDR3 protein is CASIAGGSFRETQYF. DNA of the CDR3: TGCGCCAGCATCGCAGGGGGCAGTTTTCGGGAGACCCAGTACTTC. The chain combines TRBV10-1 with TRBJ2-5; 8 bases agree with TRBD1. V trimming: 7 bases; J trimming: 5 bases; junction bases outside the gene matches: 12. Germline loops: CDR1 WNHNN, CDR2 SYGVQD (reference sequence). CDR3 length: 15 residues.

The chain has TRBV5-1 and TRBJ2-2, with 9 bases matching TRBD1. J gave up 6 bases and V 5 bases, and 11 bases lay outside the gene matches. CDR1 and CDR2 (germline): SGHRS, YFSETQ. The CDR3 is 16 amino acids. CDR3 residues: CASSRPGTGPAGELFF. The CDR3 nucleotides are TGCGCCAGCAGTCGTCCCGGGACAGGGCCCGCCGGGGAGCTGTTTTTT. Together with reference TRBV5-1 and TRBJ2-2, the CDR3 gives the full variable domain: KAGVTQTPRYLIKTRGQQVTLSCSPISGHRSVSWYQQTPGQGLQFLFEYFSETQRNKGNFPGRFSGRQFSNSRSEMNVSTLELGDSALYLCASSRPGTGPAGELFFGEGSRLTVL.

The chain recombines TRBV5-4 with TRBJ2-6; a weak D match, TRBD1 (5 bases). CDR1 is SGHNT, CDR2 YYREEE, per germline (reference sequence). Trimming cost V 0 bases and J 0 bases, with 7 bases left between them. CDR3 length: 16 residues. CDR3 sequence reads: CASSLGQSSGANVLTF. In DNA, the CDR3 is TGTGCCAGCAGCTTGGGACAGAGCTCTGGGGCCAACGTCCTGACTTTC.

The chain couples TRBV14 to TRBJ2-3; D might be TRBD2 (5 bases). CDR3 length equals 15 residues. Deletions cut 1 base from V and 3 bases from J, with 11 bases between. The germline gives CDR1 SGHDN, CDR2 FVKESK. The CDR3 loop is CASSQGRGYTDTQYF. The CDR3 DNA sequence: TGTGCCAGCAGCCAAGGCCGGGGATATACAGATACGCAGTATTTT.

J is TRBJ1-5 and V is TRBV24-1; no firm D call. Germline V gene data show CDR1 as KGHDR and CDR2 as SFDVKD. V shed 1 base and J shed 5 bases, with 17 bases lying between them. The CDR3 sequence is 17 residues long. The CDR3 region is CATSDFQVLSHHQPQHF. The CDR3 DNA follows: TGTGCCACCAGTGATTTCCAGGTCCTATCCCACCATCAGCCCCAGCATTTT.

V gene TRBV10-1 combines with J gene TRBJ2-5; 9 bases agree with TRBD2. Germline CDR1 reads WNHNN; CDR2 reads SYGVQD (reference sequence). Germline trimming cut 4 bases from V and 0 bases from J; bases unmatched to any gene: 3. The CDR3 contains 15 residues. The CDR3 here is CASSAASGNQETQYF. The DNA for the CDR3 is TGCGCCAGCAGTGCGGCTAGCGGGAACCAAGAGACCCAGTACTTC.

The genes are TRBV5-1 and TRBJ2-1; TRBD2 matches at 11 bases. CDR3 length: 17 residues. V was pared by 3 bases and J by 3 bases, with 8 bases of the junction left unmatched. Germline CDR1 is SGHRS and CDR2 is YFSETQ. CDR3 sequence reads: CASSSTSGTVIYNEQFF. CDR3 DNA sequence: TGCGCCAGCAGCTCGACTAGCGGGACAGTGATCTACAATGAGCAGTTCTTC.

This clone appeared a few times. The chain has TRBV4-1 and TRBJ1-2; D not certain. CDR3 size: 12 residues. V lost 3 bases and J lost 4, with 6 bases in between. Germline V gene lookup returns CDR1 MGHRA and CDR2 YSYEKL. The CDR3 DNA sequence: TGCGCCAGCAGCCACTCGTTCTATGGCTACACCTTC. This sequence encodes CASSHSFYGYTF.

This clone occurred once. V usage is TRBV6-6 and J usage is TRBJ2-6; 10 nucleotides match TRBD1. Germline V lookup: CDR1 MNHNY, CDR2 SVGAGI (reference sequence). The CDR3 covers 18 residues. V lost 6 bases to trimming and J lost 0 bases; unmatched junction nucleotides: 8. This CDR3 reads CASSRYRDRGSGANVLTF. In DNA, the CDR3 is TGTGCCAGCAGCCGATACCGGGACAGGGGCTCTGGGGCCAACGTCCTGACTTTC.